One and the same sample provided the 28 T cell receptor beta chains below, sequenced in a study of shared clonotypes between healthy human individuals. The table came from immunoSEQ multiplex PCR; TCRdb's copy has only in-frame clones and leaves some out. The profile shows about 550,000 clones, roughly 96% of them singletons. CD8 cells classed as naive were CD45RO-negative and positively selected for CCR7, excluding terminally differentiated effector memory CD45RA+ cells. Sequencing was done on a sample of naive CD8+ T cells sorted from blood. These receptors were obtained from a woman in her 30s in good health.

The chain links TRBV7-9 to TRBJ2-2; 10 bases line up with TRBD2. Per the germline V gene, CDR1 is SEHNR and CDR2 is FQNEAQ (reference sequence). CDR3 length equals 15 residues. The V segment lost 1 base and the J segment 7 bases; nucleotides outside the gene matches: 3. CDR3 DNA sequence: TGTGCCAGCAGCTTAGTTAGCGGGAGGTACGGGGAGCTGTTTTTT. It codes for CASSLVSGRYGELFF. Filled out from reference TRBV7-9 and TRBJ2-2, the complete variable domain reads DTGVSQNPRHKITKRGQNVTFRCDPISEHNRLYWYRQTLGQGPEFLTYFQNEAQLEKSRLLSDRFSAERPKGSFSTLEIQRTEQGDSAMYLCASSLVSGRYGELFFGEGSRLTVL.

The chain recombines TRBV13 with TRBJ2-7, with D possibly matching TRBD2 (5 bases). The V and J ends lost 5 bases and 1 base respectively, with 15 bases between them. The CDR3 is 15 residues long. CDR1 PRHDT and CDR2 FYEKMQ come from the germline V gene (reference sequence). The CDR3 nucleotides are TGTGCCAGCAGCACGACTGGAGGCCTTTCCTACGAGCAGTACTTC. The encoded protein is CASSTTGGLSYEQYF.

This clone came up once. The V call is TRBV11-3, the J call TRBJ2-1; D is possibly TRBD1 or TRBD2 (5 bases each). Trimming shortened V by 5 bases and J by 6 bases, and 14 bases separated the two germline ends. The CDR3 is made up of 14 amino acids. Germline V gives CDR1 SGHNT, CDR2 YENEEA. CDR3 coding DNA: TGTGCCAGCAGCGCACAAGGGACGCCCAATGAGCAGTTCTTC. It is translated as CASSAQGTPNEQFF.

This clone has just a few counts. The chain recombines TRBV4-1 with TRBJ1-5; TRBD1 is a possible D gene (5 bases). The germline V gene has CDR1 MGHRA and CDR2 YSYEKL. The CDR3 consists of 14 residues. V was pared by 4 bases and J by 3 bases, with 10 bases between. This chain's CDR3 is CASSRGLTNQPQHF. CDR3 sequence (DNA): TGCGCCAGCAGCCGGGGACTGACCAATCAGCCCCAGCATTTT.

This chain joins TRBV5-1 and TRBJ1-2; weak D call: TRBD1 (6 bases). Germline V gives CDR1 SGHRS, CDR2 YFSETQ. This CDR3 has 14 amino acids. Trimming stripped 0 bases from V and 3 bases from J, with 9 bases between. In DNA, the CDR3 is TGCGCCAGCAGCTTGGGAGGGGGTGACTATGGCTACACCTTC. Translating it yields CASSLGGGDYGYTF.

This clone was observed a single time. The chain uses TRBV19 and TRBJ1-5, with D hard to call. CDR1 and CDR2 (germline): LNHDA, SQIVND (reference sequence). V lost 5 bases and J lost 6, with 17 bases in between. The CDR3 extends over 15 amino acids. In DNA form, the CDR3 reads TGTGCCAGTAGTCCCGGCCTCTGGGAGCCTCAGCCCCAGCATTTT. The encoded protein is CASSPGLWEPQPQHF.

This chain links TRBV6-1 with TRBJ2-7; TRBD1 matches 10 bases. The V segment lost 3 bases and the J segment 4 bases; nucleotides outside the gene matches: 6. Germline CDR1 reads MNHNS; CDR2 reads SASEGT. The CDR3 covers 15 residues. CDR3 amino acids: CASSDDRGPFYEQYF. CDR3 DNA sequence: TGTGCCAGCAGTGACGACAGGGGGCCTTTTTACGAGCAGTACTTC.

The chain employs TRBV5-6 and TRBJ2-7, with 8 bases that match TRBD2. Germline lookup yields CDR1 SGHDT and CDR2 YYEEEE. This CDR3 contains 15 residues. V lost 4 bases to trimming and J lost 3 bases; unmatched junction nucleotides: 9. CDR3 in DNA: TGTGCCAGCAGCCTAGGACTAGCTTGGAGCTACGAGCAGTACTTC. Translating gives CASSLGLAWSYEQYF. The whole variable domain, remainder taken from reference TRBV5-6 and TRBJ2-7, is DAGVTQSPTHLIKTRGQQVTLRCSPKSGHDTVSWYQQALGQGPQFIFQYYEEEERQRGNFPDRFSGHQFPNYSSELNVNALLLGDSALYLCASSLGLAWSYEQYFGPGTRLTVT.

V and J are TRBV28 and TRBJ2-5; TRBD2 agrees at 7 bases. The J call is doubtful: the DNA matches TRBJ2-7 better. In germline, CDR1 is MDHEN, CDR2 SYDVKM. The CDR3 runs to 13 residues. CDR3 sequence reads: CASSHTSEGEQYF. CDR3 sequence (DNA): TGTGCCAGCAGCCATACTAGCGAGGGCGAGCAGTACTTC.

The rearrangement uses TRBV27 and TRBJ2-5; D is perhaps TRBD2 (7 bases). The V end was cut by 8 bases, the J end by 6 bases, with 19 bases between. The germline V gene encodes CDR1 MNHEY and CDR2 SMNVEV (reference sequence). This CDR3 comprises 14 residues. CDR3 sequence reads: CASSPGEGGKTQYF. In nucleotides, the CDR3 is TGTGCCAGCTCCCCAGGGGAGGGTGGGAAGACCCAGTACTTC.

The chain uses TRBV5-6 and TRBJ2-3; TRBD2 aligns across 16 bases. V was clipped by 4 bases and J by 8 bases; unmatched bases: 13. Germline V gives CDR1 SGHDT, CDR2 YYEEEE. The CDR3 is made up of 18 amino acids. The CDR3 loop is CASSPGTSGRGRAGTQYF. The CDR3 DNA reads TGTGCCAGCAGCCCGGGGACTAGCGGGAGGGGTCGGGCTGGTACGCAGTATTTT.

The chain is built from TRBV5-6 and TRBJ1-1, with 8 bases matching TRBD1. V dropped 5 bases and J dropped 11; count of bases not matched to a gene: 14. Germline V gene data show CDR1 as SGHDT and CDR2 as YYEEEE. The CDR3 runs 14 residues. The CDR3 sequence: CASSWGQATTRAFF. The CDR3 DNA reads as TGTGCCAGCAGTTGGGGACAGGCCACCACTAGGGCTTTCTTT.

V usage is TRBV7-9 and J usage is TRBJ1-4, with D possibly matching TRBD1 (5 bases). Per germline, CDR1 SEHNR and CDR2 FQNEAQ (reference sequence). This CDR3 comprises 16 residues. Trimming cost V 1 base and J 5 bases, with 14 bases left between them. CDR3 sequence reads: CASSLGDGGKNEKLFF. The CDR3, as DNA: TGTGCCAGCAGCTTAGGGGACGGGGGGAAGAATGAAAAACTGTTTTTT.

With regard to this clone: Distinct nucleotide sequences in the sample also encode this CDR3. V and J are TRBV30 and TRBJ2-7, with no clear D. Per germline, CDR1 GTSNPN and CDR2 SVGIG (reference sequence). Trimming removed 0 bases at V and 3 bases at J, with 9 bases between. The CDR3 is 13 residues long. The CDR3 sequence: CAWSVSSSYEQYF. For the CDR3, the DNA is TGTGCCTGGAGTGTTTCGAGTAGCTACGAGCAGTACTTC.

V and J are TRBV27 and TRBJ2-2, with 10 bases that match TRBD1. Germline V CDR1 and CDR2: MNHEY, SMNVEV (reference sequence). Trimming at V came to 4 bases and at J to 4 bases, leaving 9 bases not matched to a gene. This CDR3 region has 17 residues. In DNA form, the CDR3 reads TGTGCCAGCAGTTCAGGCCCCGGGACAGGGGTCACCGGGGAGCTGTTTTTT. Translation: CASSSGPGTGVTGELFF.

This clone turned up a few times. V usage is TRBV10-3 and J usage is TRBJ2-7; 9 positions agree with TRBD1. Trimming at V came to 8 bases and at J to 2 bases, leaving 4 bases not matched to a gene. The CDR3 is 13 amino acids. Germline CDR1 ENHRY, CDR2 SYGVKD. For the CDR3, the DNA is TGTGCCATCGGGGACAGGGCCGCCTACGAGCAGTACTTC. Amino acids: CAIGDRAAYEQYF.

CDR3 protein: CASSNPLHPDTQYF. In nucleotides, the CDR3 is TGTGCCAGCAGCAACCCCTTACATCCTGATACGCAGTATTTT. The chain carries TRBV5-4 and TRBJ2-3; D call uncertain. V gave up 4 bases and J gave up 6 bases, with 15 bases separating them. The CDR3 length is 14 residues. CDR1 is SGHNT, CDR2 YYREEE, per germline (reference sequence).

The chain joins TRBV6-1 to TRBJ2-1, with D tentatively TRBD2 (7 bases). Between the trimmed V and J ends, which lost 2 bases and 0 bases, there was a span of 8 bases. Germline V gene lookup returns CDR1 MNHNS and CDR2 SASEGT. The length of the CDR3 is 15 residues. The chain's CDR3 is CASSERGGSYNEQFF. CDR3 bases: TGTGCCAGCAGTGAAAGGGGGGGCTCCTACAATGAGCAGTTCTTC.

This clone was recorded a few times. J is TRBJ2-7 and V is TRBV27; 7 bases are shared with TRBD1. The germline V gene encodes CDR1 MNHEY and CDR2 SMNVEV (reference sequence). The CDR3 is 14 amino acids. V lost 5 bases to trimming and J lost 2 bases; unmatched junction nucleotides: 6. CDR3 DNA: TGTGCCAGCAGTCCAAGACAGGGAACCTACGAGCAGTACTTC. Its protein is CASSPRQGTYEQYF.

V and J are TRBV27 and TRBJ1-2; D gene uncertain. Germline CDR1 MNHEY, CDR2 SMNVEV (reference sequence). V lost 5 bases and J lost 4, with 8 bases in between. This CDR3 has 12 amino acids. The CDR3 DNA reads TGTGCCAGCAGTGACTCGAGCTATGGCTACACCTTC. This sequence encodes CASSDSSYGYTF.

This chain uses TRBV4-1 with TRBJ2-7; D is perhaps TRBD2 (6 bases). Per germline, CDR1 MGHRA and CDR2 YSYEKL. This CDR3 spans 14 amino acids. V was trimmed by 3 bases and J by 2 bases, leaving 11 bases between them. Here the CDR3 reads CASSHDAGPYEQYF. CDR3 nucleotides: TGCGCCAGCAGCCACGATGCGGGGCCCTACGAGCAGTACTTC.

The V gene is TRBV5-6, the J gene TRBJ1-1; the D gene is possibly TRBD1 (5 bases). V was trimmed by 3 bases and J by 5 bases, leaving 17 bases between them. CDR1 is SGHDT, CDR2 YYEEEE, per germline. This CDR3 contains 15 residues. Here the CDR3 reads CASSSGRSGMTEAFF. The CDR3, as DNA: TGTGCCAGCAGCTCGGGGCGGTCGGGGATGACTGAAGCTTTCTTT.

The chain combines TRBV28 with TRBJ2-5; 7 nucleotides align to TRBD1. Per germline, CDR1 MDHEN and CDR2 SYDVKM. V trimming: 3 bases; J trimming: 1 base; junction bases outside the gene matches: 5. This CDR3 is built from 15 residues. The CDR3 spells CASSFGTAVQETQYF. CDR3 nucleotide sequence: TGTGCCAGCAGTTTCGGGACAGCCGTCCAAGAGACCCAGTACTTC. The entire variable domain, with the rest obtained from reference TRBV28 and TRBJ2-5, is as follows: DVKVTQSSRYLVKRTGEKVFLECVQDMDHENMFWYRQDPGLGLRLIYFSYDVKMKEKGDIPEGYSVSREKKERFSLILESASTNQTSMYLCASSFGTAVQETQYFGPGTRLLVL.

J is TRBJ1-1 and V is TRBV29-1; perhaps TRBD1 as D (6 bases). The CDR3 has 17 amino acids. CDR1 and CDR2 from the germline V gene are SQVTM and ANQGSEA. Trimming cost V 2 bases and J 0 bases, with 19 bases left between them. The CDR3 DNA reads as TGCAGCGTTGAACCCAGGGGTGGAGGACATATGAACACTGAAGCTTTCTTT. The encoded protein is CSVEPRGGGHMNTEAFF.

V and J are TRBV5-4 and TRBJ2-7; 14 nucleotides line up with TRBD2. The J segment lost 4 bases and the V segment lost 4 bases, leaving 4 bases of the junction unmatched. This CDR3 spans 15 amino acids. The germline V gene encodes CDR1 SGHNT and CDR2 YYREEE (reference sequence). In nucleotides, the CDR3 is TGTGCCAGCAGCAAGGGACTAGCGGGAGAGTACGAGCAGTACTTC. Amino acid sequence: CASSKGLAGEYEQYF.

The chain couples TRBV27 to TRBJ1-1, with unresolved D. Trimming shortened V by 6 bases and J by 3 bases, and 17 bases separated the two germline ends. This CDR3 is built from 15 residues. CDR1 and CDR2 from the germline V gene are MNHEY and SMNVEV (reference sequence). The chain's CDR3 is CASSISWIRDTEAFF. The CDR3 region has the DNA TGTGCCAGCAGCATAAGTTGGATTAGGGACACTGAAGCTTTCTTT.

V is TRBV28 and J is TRBJ2-5; no definite D call. The J call may not be correct, given that the DNA end is closer to TRBJ2-7. The germline V gene encodes CDR1 MDHEN and CDR2 SYDVKM. This CDR3 is built from 14 residues. CDR3 DNA sequence: TGTGCCAGCAGCAAGCCTGCTAATTATGACGAGCAGTACTTC. This gives the protein CASSKPANYDEQYF.

This clone was seen only a few times. The chain carries TRBV29-1 and TRBJ1-2; no firm D call. Germline values: CDR1 SQVTM, CDR2 ANQGSEA. V was clipped by 5 bases and J by 8 bases, with 9 bases between them. The CDR3 runs 10 residues. CDR3 in DNA: TGCAGCGTTAGAGATGGGGGCTACACCTTC. This codes for CSVRDGGYTF.